The TCR beta chain under discussion was sequenced for a study of T cells in Graves' hyperthyroidism and ophthalmopathy. The CDR3 sequence is 14 residues long. V lost 6 bases to trimming and J lost 3 bases; unmatched junction nucleotides: 7. Germline V CDR1 and CDR2: DFQATT, SNEGSKA (reference sequence). There are a few counts of this clonotype. Its antigen is unidentified. General study findings and limits: Blood shared most expanded thyroid clonotypes above 0.001. Model-based prediction identified ophthalmopathy a median 6.5 months prior to its onset.

The TCR beta CDR3 regions underwent amplification using RNA transcripts as the source. During a first-round RT-PCR of the TCR CDR3, the HTBI primer set was used. TCRdb ran MiXCR on the multiplex PCR reads and lists one entry per CDR3 protein. This sample has approximately 510,000 distinct CDR3 sequences, with around 21% found just once. Each 10 ml fresh peripheral blood draw supplied the PBMCs. Sequenced material: blood. The clonotype originates from a man aged 18 to 30 with Graves' hyperthyroidism. J is TRBJ2-7 and V is TRBV20-1, with 11 bases that match TRBD2. CDR3 in amino acids: CSATSGGPNYEQYF. DNA for the CDR3: TGCAGTGCAACTAGCGGGGGACCGAACTACGAGCAGTACTTC.